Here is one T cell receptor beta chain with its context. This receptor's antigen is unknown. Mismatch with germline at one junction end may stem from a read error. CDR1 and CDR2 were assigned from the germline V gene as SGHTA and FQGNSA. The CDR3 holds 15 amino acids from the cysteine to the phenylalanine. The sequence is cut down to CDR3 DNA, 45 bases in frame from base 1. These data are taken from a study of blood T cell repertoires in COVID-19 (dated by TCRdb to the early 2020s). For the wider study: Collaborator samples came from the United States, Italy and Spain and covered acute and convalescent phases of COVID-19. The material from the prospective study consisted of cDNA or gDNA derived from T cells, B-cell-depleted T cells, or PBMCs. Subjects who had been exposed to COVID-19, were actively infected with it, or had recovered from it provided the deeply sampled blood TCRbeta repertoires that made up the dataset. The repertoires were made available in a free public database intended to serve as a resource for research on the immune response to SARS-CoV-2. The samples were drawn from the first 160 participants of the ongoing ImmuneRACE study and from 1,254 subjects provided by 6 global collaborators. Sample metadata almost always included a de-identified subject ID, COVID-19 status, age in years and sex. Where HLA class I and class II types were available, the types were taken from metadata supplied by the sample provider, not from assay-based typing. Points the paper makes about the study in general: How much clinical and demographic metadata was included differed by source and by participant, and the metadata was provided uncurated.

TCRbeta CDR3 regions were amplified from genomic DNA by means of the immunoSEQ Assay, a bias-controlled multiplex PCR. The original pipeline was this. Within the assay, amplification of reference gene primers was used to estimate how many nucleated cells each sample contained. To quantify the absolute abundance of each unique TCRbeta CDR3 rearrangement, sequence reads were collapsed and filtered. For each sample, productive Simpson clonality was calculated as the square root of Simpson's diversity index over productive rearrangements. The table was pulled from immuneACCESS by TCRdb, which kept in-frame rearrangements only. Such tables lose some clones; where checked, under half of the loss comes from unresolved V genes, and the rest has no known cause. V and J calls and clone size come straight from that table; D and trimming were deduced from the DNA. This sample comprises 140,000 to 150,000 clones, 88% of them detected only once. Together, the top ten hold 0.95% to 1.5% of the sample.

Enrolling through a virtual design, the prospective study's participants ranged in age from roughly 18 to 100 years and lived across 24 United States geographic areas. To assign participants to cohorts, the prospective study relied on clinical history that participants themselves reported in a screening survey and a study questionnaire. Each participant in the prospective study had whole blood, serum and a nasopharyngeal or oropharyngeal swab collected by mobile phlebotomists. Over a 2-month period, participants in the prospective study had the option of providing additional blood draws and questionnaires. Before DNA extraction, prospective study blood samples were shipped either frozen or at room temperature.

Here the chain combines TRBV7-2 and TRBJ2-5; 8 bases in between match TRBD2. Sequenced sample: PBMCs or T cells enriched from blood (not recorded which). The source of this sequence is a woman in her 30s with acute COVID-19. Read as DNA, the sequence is TGTGCCAGCAGGTTAGCGGGGAGGACTAGTGAGACCCAGTACTTC. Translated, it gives CASRLAGRTSETQYF.